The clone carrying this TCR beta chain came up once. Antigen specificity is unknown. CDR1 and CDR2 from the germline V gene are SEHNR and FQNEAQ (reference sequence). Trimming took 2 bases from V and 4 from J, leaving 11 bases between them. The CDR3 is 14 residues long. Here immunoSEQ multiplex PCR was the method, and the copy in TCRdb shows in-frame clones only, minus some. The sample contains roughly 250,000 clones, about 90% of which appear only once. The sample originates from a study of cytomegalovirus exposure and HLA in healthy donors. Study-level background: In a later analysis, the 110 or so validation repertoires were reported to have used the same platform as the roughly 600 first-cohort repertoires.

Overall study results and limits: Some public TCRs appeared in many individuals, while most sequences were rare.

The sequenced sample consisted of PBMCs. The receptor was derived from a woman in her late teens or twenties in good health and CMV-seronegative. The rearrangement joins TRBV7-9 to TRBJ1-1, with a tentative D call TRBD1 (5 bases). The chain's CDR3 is CASSLTGGGTEAFF. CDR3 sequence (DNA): TGTGCCAGCAGCTTAACGGGGGGAGGCACTGAAGCTTTCTTT.